A selection of T cell receptor beta chains follows, all from one sample in a study of blood T cell repertoires in COVID-19. The repertoire was sequenced with immunoSEQ multiplex PCR; TCRdb's copy has only in-frame clones and lacks some. The data hold roughly 200,000 clones, with 70% to 90% observed a single time. The source material was peripheral blood. These TCRs come from a man aged 60-69 years with acute or convalescent COVID-19. Each CDR3 is given without its conserved first and last residue. Clone size is shown for a subset of rows, as once, few, many or a class of expanded clone.

j_gene,abundance,v_gene,CDR3aa
TRBJ2-3,few,TRBV5-4,ASSPRTSGTDTQY
TRBJ2-7,.,TRBV24-1,ATSDGRDEQY
TRBJ1-4,.,TRBV28,ASSPSGTGEEKLF
TRBJ2-5,.,TRBV7-2,ASTSGLRETQY
TRBJ2-7,.,TRBV27,ASRYTSGSGYEQY
TRBJ2-1,.,TRBV6-4,ASSDTRNEQF
TRBJ1-4,.,TRBV19,ASSIFRGEKLF
TRBJ2-1,.,TRBV5-6,ASSPTRDNEQF
TRBJ1-4,few,TRBV30,AWSPRDRGNEKLF
TRBJ1-2,once,TRBV28,ASMGGNRGYT
TRBJ2-1,.,TRBV7-7,ASSSGLAGGHNEQF
TRBJ2-3,.,TRBV6-5,ASSTRGTQY
TRBJ1-2,once,TRBV28,ASSFSRAYGYT
TRBJ2-1,.,TRBV24-1,ATSDRYNEQF
TRBJ2-1,.,TRBV4-2,ASSQVGADHNEQF
TRBJ1-2,once,TRBV24-1,ATSDLSTGCGYT
TRBJ2-4,few,TRBV30,AWSPGGNKNIQY
TRBJ2-2,.,TRBV6-5,ASAEAGWTGELF
TRBJ1-4,.,TRBV7-9,ASSNRDRANEKLF
TRBJ2-7,.,TRBV11-3,ASSLGASSYEQY
TRBJ2-1,.,TRBV5-6,ASSFLAGVRNEQF
TRBJ2-2,.,TRBV5-5,ASSPVTGQGANTGELF
TRBJ2-2,once,TRBV7-2,ASSSPVRTGELF
TRBJ2-7,.,TRBV18,ASSPPLSEGEWYEQY
TRBJ2-3,.,TRBV5-4,ASSYNSGTSTDTQY
TRBJ2-1,.,TRBV10-3,AISAGLAGRSSYNEQF
TRBJ1-5,.,TRBV30,AWSPQGAQPQH
TRBJ1-1,.,TRBV5-1,ASSPGTVNTEAF
TRBJ1-1,few,TRBV20-1,SASSGHEAF
TRBJ2-1,.,TRBV5-4,ASSLPGGYNEQF
TRBJ2-1,once,TRBV5-1,ASSFLQRGDSYEQF
TRBJ1-2,.,TRBV7-2,ASSLVSDYGYT
TRBJ2-5,.,TRBV5-1,ASSLGSGSNKIQETQY
TRBJ2-1,.,TRBV11-2,ASSFGLAMF
TRBJ2-7,few,TRBV7-6,ASSRGLAGVGEQY
TRBJ1-5,once,TRBV5-6,ASSQGPGSNQPQH
TRBJ2-1,.,TRBV6-5,ASSLGLYNEQF
TRBJ2-7,.,TRBV6-2/TRBV6-3,ASSYSSRTSYEQY
TRBJ2-7,.,TRBV7-9,ASSATGAREQY
TRBJ1-2,.,TRBV5-6,ASSPWQGYGYT
TRBJ2-7,.,TRBV28,ASSPQGYEQY
TRBJ2-1,.,TRBV10-3,ASGPAANEQF
TRBJ2-3,.,TRBV5-1,ASSLDAGRGTQY
TRBJ1-2,.,TRBV10-3,AISDPGQNYGYT
TRBJ2-3,.,TRBV5-1,ASSLGQGNADTQY
TRBJ2-7,.,TRBV4-1,ASSQAPSVSYEQY
TRBJ2-2,.,TRBV7-2,ASSLGSRGLTGELF
TRBJ2-1,once,TRBV5-1,ASSLVTPPREQF
TRBJ2-3,.,TRBV28,ASSLWQMGTDTQY
TRBJ2-7,.,TRBV15,ATSSRQTSSYEQY
TRBJ2-2,.,TRBV30,AGGWLAVGELF
TRBJ1-1,.,TRBV14,ASSPINYRVGTEAF
TRBJ2-7,.,TRBV5-6,ASSTGGAGTGAFQQY